The 2 T cell receptor beta chains below all came from one sample that was sequenced in a study of cytomegalovirus exposure and HLA in healthy donors. The primer mix had 60 Vbeta and 13 Jbeta primers. This table comes from immunoSEQ multiplex PCR, and its TCRdb copy is limited to in-frame clones, with some not included. The table lists 95,000 to 150,000 clones, around 82% of them singletons. Specimen: PBMCs. These receptors all come from a man in his forties or fifties in good health and CMV-seronegative.

The chain has TRBV5-6 and TRBJ2-5; D is undetermined. The CDR3 consists of 13 residues. V lost 2 bases and J 4 bases, leaving 9 bases between the germline ends. Germline V gene lookup returns CDR1 SGHDT and CDR2 YYEEEE. CDR3 sequence reads: CASSFFFRETQYF. The CDR3 DNA is TGTGCCAGCAGCTTTTTTTTCCGAGAGACCCAGTACTTC.

V and J are TRBV7-9 and TRBJ1-2, with D maybe TRBD1 (6 bases). Per the germline V gene, CDR1 is SEHNR and CDR2 is FQNEAQ (reference sequence). V lost 8 bases to trimming and J lost 4 bases, with 20 bases between them. This CDR3 is built from 15 residues. CDR3 in amino acids: CASAAISGTRYGYTF. The CDR3 region has the DNA TGTGCCAGCGCCGCAATATCCGGGACACGCTATGGCTACACCTTC.